These 8 T cell receptor beta chains came from one sample sequenced in a study of blood T cells in healthy people across ages. A second PCR, run for roughly 6 to 11 cycles, used a sample-barcoded 5' primer plus a J-beta primer mix. TCRdb ran MiXCR on the 5' RACE reads and lists one entry per CDR3 protein. In the table there are about 1.4 million distinct CDR3 sequences, almost 60% of which are singletons. The sequencing sample was made of blood. The receptors originated from a man between 18 and 35 years old in good health.

The chain uses TRBV6-6 and TRBJ2-1, with 8 bases aligning to TRBD1. J was trimmed by 2 bases and V by 5 bases; bases with no gene match: 8. Germline CDR1 is MNHNY and CDR2 is SVGAGI (reference sequence). The CDR3 is 16 residues long. Here the CDR3 reads CASSTQGAGTYNEQFF. CDR3 bases: TGTGCCAGCAGTACCCAGGGGGCGGGGACCTACAATGAGCAGTTCTTC.

In this sample, this clonotype turned up a few times. CDR3 nucleotides: TGTGCCAGTGGCTCTCTCGAGCAGTACTTC. This codes for CASGSLEQYF. The V gene is TRBV27, the J gene TRBJ2-7; no definite D call. CDR1 is MNHEY, CDR2 SMNVEV, per germline (reference sequence). The CDR3 consists of 10 residues. V lost 9 bases and J 6 bases, leaving 9 bases between the germline ends.

Only a few counts were recorded for this clonotype. The chain employs TRBV29-1 and TRBJ2-3, with D perhaps matching TRBD1 or TRBD2 (5 bases each). This CDR3 region has 16 residues. V dropped 8 bases and J dropped 3 bases, with 24 bases sitting between them. The germline V gene encodes CDR1 SQVTM and CDR2 ANQGSEA. CDR3 in DNA: TGCAGCACCCGTGGTGGGACCGGGGTGTATACAGATACGCAGTATTTT. Translated: CSTRGGTGVYTDTQYF.

This clonotype has a handful of counts. The V and J genes are TRBV13 and TRBJ2-7, with D hard to call. V was shortened by 0 bases and J by 5 bases, with 14 bases between the two germline ends. Germline CDR1 reads PRHDT; CDR2 reads FYEKMQ (reference sequence). The CDR3 runs 15 residues. This CDR3 reads CASSLGLSQSHEQYF. Written as DNA, the CDR3 is TGTGCCAGCAGCTTAGGCCTTAGCCAGTCCCACGAGCAGTACTTC. The full variable domain, with the rest looked up from reference TRBV13 and TRBJ2-7, is AAGVIQSPRHLIKEKRETATLKCYPIPRHDTVYWYQQGPGQDPQFLISFYEKMQSDKGSIPDRFSAQQFSDYHSELNMSSLELGDSALYFCASSLGLSQSHEQYFGPGTRLTVT.

The V gene is TRBV5-6, the J gene TRBJ2-4, with D perhaps TRBD2 (6 bases). CDR3 length: 19 amino acids. CDR1 SGHDT and CDR2 YYEEEE come from the germline V gene. V was trimmed by 4 bases and J by 0 bases, leaving 23 bases between them. The CDR3 is CASSTRDLGSVLAKNIQYF. DNA of the CDR3: TGTGCCAGCAGCACCCGGGACTTAGGCTCGGTTCTAGCCAAAAACATTCAGTACTTC.

The chain is built from TRBV5-6 and TRBJ1-6, with 7 bases that match TRBD1. There are 14 residues in the CDR3. The germline gives CDR1 SGHDT, CDR2 YYEEEE. Trimming cost V 2 bases and J 9 bases; bases outside gene matches: 5. The CDR3 DNA reads TGTGCCAGCAGCTTCCCGACAGGGTTTTCACCCCTCCACTTT. Protein: CASSFPTGFSPLHF.

This clonotype was observed a few times. V is TRBV27 and J is TRBJ1-2, with D possibly TRBD1 on 6 matching bases. Germline V gene data show CDR1 as MNHEY and CDR2 as SMNVEV (reference sequence). The CDR3 extends over 15 amino acids. V lost 2 bases to trimming and J lost 5 bases, with 15 bases between them. The CDR3 region has the DNA TGTGCCAGCAGTTTAATGGCAGGGGCCGGGTATGGCTACACCTTC. It is translated as CASSLMAGAGYGYTF.

V gene TRBV7-7 combines with J gene TRBJ2-3, with D tentatively TRBD1 (5 bases). V was trimmed by 5 bases and J by 4 bases, leaving 10 bases between them. The CDR3 is made up of 13 amino acids. Germline CDR1 reads SSHAT; CDR2 reads FNYEAQ (reference sequence). This chain's CDR3 is CASSVTDSDTQYF. The CDR3 bases are TGTGCCAGCAGCGTGACAGACTCAGATACGCAGTATTTT.